This entry concerns a single T cell receptor (beta chain). Its antigen is not identified. Profiled with immunoSEQ multiplex PCR; TCRdb holds only in-frame clones, not every one. The sample has about 82,000 clones, 85% to 95% seen once. This record belongs to a study of cytomegalovirus exposure and HLA in healthy donors. Study-level information: The approximately 670 first-cohort repertoires and the 120 or so validation repertoires shared the same platform, a later analysis reported.

It was the roughly 110-subject validation cohort, separate from the roughly 700-subject first cohort, to which the donors belonged. Notes on the study in general: The investigators catalogued 150 or so TCR beta chains as cytomegalovirus-associated. The dataset shows that most TCR sequences were rare, while some public TCRs occurred in many donors.

Unmatched junction bases numbered 4, after V lost 5 bases and J lost 5 bases. The V gene's germline CDR1 is SGHTA and CDR2 FQGNSA. CDR3 length equals 15 residues. This sequence joins TRBV7-2 and TRBJ2-3, with 13 bases lining up with TRBD2. This clonotype was obtained from a man aged 18 to 30 in good health and CMV-seronegative. The sequenced sample was PBMCs. This CDR3 reads CASSTSGGAGDTQYF. The CDR3, as DNA: TGTGCCAGCAGCACTAGCGGGGGGGCGGGAGATACGCAGTATTTT.